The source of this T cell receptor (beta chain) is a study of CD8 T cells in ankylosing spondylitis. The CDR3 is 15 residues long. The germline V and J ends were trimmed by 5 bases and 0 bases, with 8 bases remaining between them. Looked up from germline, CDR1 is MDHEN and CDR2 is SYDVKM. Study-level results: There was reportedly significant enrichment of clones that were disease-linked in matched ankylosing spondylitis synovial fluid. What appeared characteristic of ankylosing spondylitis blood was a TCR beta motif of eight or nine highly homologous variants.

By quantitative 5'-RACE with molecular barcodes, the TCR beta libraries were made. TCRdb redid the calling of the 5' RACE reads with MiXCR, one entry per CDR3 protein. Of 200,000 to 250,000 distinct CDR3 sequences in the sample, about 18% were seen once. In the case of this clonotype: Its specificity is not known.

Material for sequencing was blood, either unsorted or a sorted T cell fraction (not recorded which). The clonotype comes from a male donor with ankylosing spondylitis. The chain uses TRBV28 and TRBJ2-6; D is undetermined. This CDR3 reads CASSLRISGANVLTF. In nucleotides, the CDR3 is TGTGCCAGCAGTCTGAGGATCTCTGGGGCCAACGTCCTGACTTTC.